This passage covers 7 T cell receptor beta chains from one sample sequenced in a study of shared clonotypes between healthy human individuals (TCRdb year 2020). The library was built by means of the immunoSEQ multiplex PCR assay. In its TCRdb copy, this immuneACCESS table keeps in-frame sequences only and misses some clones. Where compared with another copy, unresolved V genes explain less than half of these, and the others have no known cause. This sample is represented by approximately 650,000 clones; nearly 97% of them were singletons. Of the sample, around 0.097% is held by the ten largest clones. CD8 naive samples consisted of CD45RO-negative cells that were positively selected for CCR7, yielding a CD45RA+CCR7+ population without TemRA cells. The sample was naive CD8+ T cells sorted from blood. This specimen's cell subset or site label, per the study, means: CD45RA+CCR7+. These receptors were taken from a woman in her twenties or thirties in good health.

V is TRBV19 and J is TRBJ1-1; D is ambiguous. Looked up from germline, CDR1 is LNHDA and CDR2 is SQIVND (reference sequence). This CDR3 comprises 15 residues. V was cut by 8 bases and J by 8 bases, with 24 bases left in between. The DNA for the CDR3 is TGTGCCAGTTTAACCCCGGAGGGTTTAGACTTCGAAGCTTTCTTT. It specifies CASLTPEGLDFEAFF.

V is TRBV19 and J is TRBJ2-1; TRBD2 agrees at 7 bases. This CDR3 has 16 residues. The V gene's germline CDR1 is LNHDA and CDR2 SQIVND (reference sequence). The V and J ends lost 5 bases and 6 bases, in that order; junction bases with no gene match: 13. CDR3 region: CASSPPFGGGPNEQFF. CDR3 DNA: TGTGCCAGTAGTCCCCCTTTCGGCGGGGGACCCAATGAGCAGTTCTTC.

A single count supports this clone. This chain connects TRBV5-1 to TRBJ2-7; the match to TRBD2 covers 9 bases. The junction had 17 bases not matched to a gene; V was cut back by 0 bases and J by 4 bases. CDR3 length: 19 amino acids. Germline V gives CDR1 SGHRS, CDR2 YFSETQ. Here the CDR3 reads CASSLGSSREGSFWYEQYF. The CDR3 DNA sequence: TGCGCCAGCAGCTTGGGGAGTTCGCGGGAGGGTTCCTTTTGGTACGAGCAGTACTTC.

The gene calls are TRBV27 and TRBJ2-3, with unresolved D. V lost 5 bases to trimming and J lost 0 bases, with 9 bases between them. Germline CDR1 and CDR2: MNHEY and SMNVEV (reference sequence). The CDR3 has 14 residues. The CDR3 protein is CASSRTVSTDTQYF. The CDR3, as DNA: TGTGCCAGCAGTCGGACGGTGAGCACAGATACGCAGTATTTT.

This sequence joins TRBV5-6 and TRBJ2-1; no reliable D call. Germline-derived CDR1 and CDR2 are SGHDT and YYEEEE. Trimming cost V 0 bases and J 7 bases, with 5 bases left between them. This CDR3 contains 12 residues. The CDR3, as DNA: TGTGCCAGCAGCTTGGGGGTAAATGAGCAGTTCTTC. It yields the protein CASSLGVNEQFF.

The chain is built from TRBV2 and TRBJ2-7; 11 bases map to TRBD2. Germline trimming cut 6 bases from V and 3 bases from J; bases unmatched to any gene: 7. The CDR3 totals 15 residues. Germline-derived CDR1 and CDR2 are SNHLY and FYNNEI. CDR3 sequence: CASRAGTSGYYEQYF. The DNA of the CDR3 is TGTGCCAGCAGGGCAGGGACTAGCGGATACTACGAGCAGTACTTC.

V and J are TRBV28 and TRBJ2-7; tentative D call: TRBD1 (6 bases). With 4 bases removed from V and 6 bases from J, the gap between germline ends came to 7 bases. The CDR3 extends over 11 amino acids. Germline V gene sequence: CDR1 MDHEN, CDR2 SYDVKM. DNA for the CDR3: TGTGCCAGCAGTTACAGGGCCGAGCAGTACTTC. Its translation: CASSYRAEQYF.